One sample yielded the 27 T cell receptor beta chains listed below, sequenced in a study of memory CD4+ T cells and cytomegalovirus serostatus. Sequenced by immunoSEQ multiplex PCR; TCRdb stores in-frame clones only, minus some. The sample consists of under 55,000 clones, 80% to 90% of them appearing once. The sort gate was single viable CD3+CD4+CD8-CD45RO+ cells for memory CD4+ T cells. The sequenced material came from memory CD4+ T cells from blood. The receptors derive from an adult in good health and CMV-seropositive.

The gene calls are TRBV18 and TRBJ1-6, with 8 bases that match TRBD1. CDR3 length: 16 residues. V lost 6 bases to trimming and J lost 6 bases; unmatched junction nucleotides: 10. The germline CDR1 and CDR2 sequences are KGHSH and LQKENI. The CDR3 DNA sequence: TGTGCCAGCTCTCAATCTGGACAGGGAGGTAATTCACCCCTCCACTTT. The encoded protein is CASSQSGQGGNSPLHF. The variable domain in full, completed from reference TRBV18 and TRBJ1-6, reads NAGVMQNPRHLVRRRGQEARLRCSPMKGHSHVYWYRQLPEEGLKFMVYLQKENIIDESGMPKERFSAEFPKEGPSILRIQQVVRGDSAAYFCASSQSGQGGNSPLHFGNGTRLTVT.

This clone was seen just once. The rearrangement joins TRBV12-5 to TRBJ2-7; D assignment may be TRBD1 or TRBD2 (6 bases each). Trimming took off 5 bases at V and 0 bases at J, with 17 bases between the two ends. The germline V gene has CDR1 LGHNT and CDR2 FRNRAP. CDR3 length: 16 amino acids. CDR3 sequence reads: CASGPRGTSSSYEQYF. DNA of the CDR3: TGTGCTAGTGGTCCCCGGGGGACATCAAGCTCCTACGAGCAGTACTTC.

The gene calls are TRBV19 and TRBJ2-2; 15 bases agree with TRBD2. Germline CDR1 reads LNHDA; CDR2 reads SQIVND (reference sequence). This CDR3 region has 22 residues. The ends lost 4 bases at V and 9 bases at J; junction bases unmatched: 24. As DNA, the CDR3 is TGTGCCAGTAGTACGTCCCCATCCCGGACTAGCGGGAGGGCGGGATTGGCAAGGGAGCTGTTTTTT. Protein product: CASSTSPSRTSGRAGLARELFF.

This clone was observed a single time. The J gene is TRBJ1-4, the V gene TRBV2; D is possibly TRBD1 (5 bases). The CDR3 loop spans 14 amino acids. CDR1 is SNHLY, CDR2 FYNNEI, per germline. The germline V and J ends were trimmed by 6 bases and 0 bases, with 8 bases remaining between them. DNA for the CDR3: TGTGCCAGCAGCACAGGCTCAACTAATGAAAAACTGTTTTTT. This translates into CASSTGSTNEKLFF.

J is TRBJ1-2 and V is TRBV28; unclear D gene. The CDR3 contains 18 residues. Germline V gene sequence: CDR1 MDHEN, CDR2 SYDVKM. V lost 3 bases and J 2 bases, leaving 22 bases between the germline ends. The CDR3 protein is CASSFLAFQAVTNYGYTF. CDR3 DNA: TGTGCCAGCAGTTTTCTGGCTTTCCAGGCGGTGACGAACTATGGCTACACCTTC.

The chain uses TRBV4-1 and TRBJ2-6; D is ambiguous. Per the germline V gene, CDR1 is MGHRA and CDR2 is YSYEKL. The CDR3 spans 19 residues. Trimming removed 0 bases at V and 4 bases at J, with 19 bases between. DNA for the CDR3: TGCGCCAGCAGCCAAGACATCAGCTTCGGGCAATCGGGGGCCAACGTCCTGACTTTC. Translating gives CASSQDISFGQSGANVLTF.

The chain carries TRBV6-1 and TRBJ2-5; maybe TRBD1 (6 bases). The germline V gene has CDR1 MNHNS and CDR2 SASEGT. V lost 5 bases to trimming and J lost 2 bases, with 9 bases between them. The CDR3 runs 13 residues. CDR3 loop: CASSQGPQETQYF. The CDR3 DNA follows: TGTGCCAGCAGTCAGGGGCCACAAGAGACCCAGTACTTC.

The chain is built from TRBV6-6 and TRBJ2-7; 14 bases are a match to TRBD2. The CDR3 contains 15 residues. Germline lookup yields CDR1 MNHNY and CDR2 SVGAGI (reference sequence). V lost 5 bases, J lost 4 bases, and 4 bases stayed unmatched. The CDR3, as DNA: TGTGCCAGCAGTGGCGGGACTAGCGGGAGTTACGAGCAGTACTTC. Translating gives CASSGGTSGSYEQYF.

The genes are TRBV5-1 and TRBJ2-2, with TRBD1 matching 7 bases. The CDR3 runs to 13 residues. V lost 4 bases, J lost 5 bases, and 2 bases stayed unmatched. In germline, CDR1 is SGHRS, CDR2 YFSETQ. CDR3 sequence: CASSQQGTGELFF. CDR3 DNA: TGCGCCAGCAGCCAACAGGGGACCGGGGAGCTGTTTTTT. Together with reference TRBV5-1 and TRBJ2-2, the CDR3 gives the full variable domain: KAGVTQTPRYLIKTRGQQVTLSCSPISGHRSVSWYQQTPGQGLQFLFEYFSETQRNKGNFPGRFSGRQFSNSRSEMNVSTLELGDSALYLCASSQQGTGELFFGEGSRLTVL.

The chain joins TRBV20-1 to TRBJ2-1; TRBD1 might be the D (6 bases). CDR3 length: 11 amino acids. CDR1 DFQATT and CDR2 SNEGSKA come from the germline V gene (reference sequence). Trimming stripped 5 bases from V and 9 bases from J, with 11 bases between. This chain's CDR3 is CSAPQGVEQFF. DNA for the CDR3: TGCAGTGCTCCACAGGGAGTTGAGCAGTTCTTC.

The chain recombines TRBV7-9 with TRBJ2-4; D possibly matches TRBD1 or TRBD2 (5 bases each). The CDR3 covers 17 residues. V lost 3 bases, J lost 2 bases, and 17 bases lay in between. Germline lookup yields CDR1 SEHNR and CDR2 FQNEAQ (reference sequence). CDR3 sequence reads: CASSFGELGTTKNIQYF. In DNA form, the CDR3 reads TGTGCCAGCAGCTTCGGAGAGTTAGGGACGACCAAAAACATTCAGTACTTC.

The chain combines TRBV5-1 with TRBJ2-3, with D possibly TRBD2 on 5 matching bases. Germline loops: CDR1 SGHRS, CDR2 YFSETQ. There are 14 residues in the CDR3. V shed 0 bases and J shed 2 bases, with 7 bases lying between them. The CDR3 DNA follows: TGCGCCAGCAGCTTGGTGACTAACACAGATACGCAGTATTTT. This translates into CASSLVTNTDTQYF.

As regards this clone: The junction and the germline gene differ at one end; a read error may be behind it. The sample has other DNA sequences that encode this CDR3 too. The chain uses TRBV29-1 and TRBJ2-1, with a tentative D call TRBD2 (7 bases). CDR3 length: 14 amino acids. The germline V gene encodes CDR1 SQVTM and CDR2 ANQGSEA. CDR3 protein: CSVEKGGSYNEQFF. The CDR3 DNA follows: TGCAGCGTTGAAAAGGGGGGGTCCTACAACGAGCAGTTCTTC.

This chain links TRBV5-1 with TRBJ2-3; D unresolved. Between the trimmed V and J ends, which lost 2 bases and 3 bases, there was a span of 4 bases. CDR3 length equals 12 residues. Germline assignment: CDR1 SGHRS and CDR2 YFSETQ. CDR3: CASSLTTDTQYF. The CDR3 coding sequence is TGCGCCAGCAGCTTAACAACAGATACGCAGTATTTT.

The V call is TRBV6-4, the J call TRBJ2-3; D gene unclear. This CDR3 is 11 amino acids long. Trimming left V 5 bases short and J 5 bases short, with 5 bases between. The V gene's germline CDR1 is MRHNA and CDR2 SNTAGT. CDR3 residues: CASSRGDTQYF. CDR3 DNA sequence: TGTGCCAGCAGTCGAGGAGATACGCAGTATTTT.

The chain combines TRBV7-2 with TRBJ2-1; D is uncertain. The V and J ends lost 1 base and 12 bases respectively, with 10 bases between them. This CDR3 is 12 amino acids long. Germline V gene data show CDR1 as SGHTA and CDR2 as FQGNSA. The CDR3 loop reads CASSLGRMGQFF. In DNA, the CDR3 is TGTGCCAGCAGCTTAGGGCGGATGGGGCAGTTCTTC.

V and J are TRBV7-9 and TRBJ1-2; TRBD1 is a possible D gene (5 bases). Germline V gene lookup returns CDR1 SEHNR and CDR2 FQNEAQ (reference sequence). Trimming pared 4 bases from V and 8 bases from J, leaving 17 bases between. The CDR3 runs 14 residues. The CDR3 sequence: CASSSLRDLEGYTF. CDR3 bases: TGTGCCAGCAGCTCCCTCCGGGACTTGGAAGGCTACACCTTC.

In this sample, this clone turned up once. The chain combines TRBV25-1 with TRBJ2-1, with a tentative D call TRBD2 (6 bases). Germline V CDR1 and CDR2: MGHDK, SYGVNS. Trimming shortened V by 3 bases and J by 0 bases, and 12 bases separated the two germline ends. The CDR3 spans 16 residues. The CDR3 DNA reads as TGTGCCAGCAGTGAGAGCGGGTGGAGCTCCTACAATGAGCAGTTCTTC. Its protein product is CASSESGWSSYNEQFF.

There are a few counts of this clone. The chain recombines TRBV7-2 with TRBJ2-1, with 9 bases lining up with TRBD2. Trimming at V came to 5 bases and at J to 8 bases, leaving 10 bases not matched to a gene. The CDR3 totals 15 residues. Germline V lookup: CDR1 SGHTA, CDR2 FQGNSA. CDR3 protein: CASSRRTSEKDEQFF. The CDR3, as DNA: TGTGCCAGCAGCCGAAGGACTAGCGAGAAGGATGAGCAGTTCTTC.

A note on this clone: Other DNA sequences in the sample encode the same CDR3. The V call is TRBV7-2, the J call TRBJ1-3; D remains unclear. Trimming removed 5 bases from V and 4 bases from J, with 9 bases in between. The CDR3 has 13 amino acids. Germline CDR1 SGHTA, CDR2 FQGNSA. The CDR3 DNA reads as TGTGCCAGCAGCCCTTTAGTAGGAAACACCATATATTTT. It yields the protein CASSPLVGNTIYF.

V is TRBV29-1 and J is TRBJ2-1, with 8 bases lining up with TRBD1. Germline loops: CDR1 SQVTM, CDR2 ANQGSEA. The V gene end was trimmed by 4 bases and the J gene end by 2 bases; junction bases not matched to a gene: 1. There are 13 residues in the CDR3. The CDR3 DNA sequence: TGCAGCGTTGCAGGGGGCGCCTACAATGAGCAGTTCTTC. Translating gives CSVAGGAYNEQFF.

This CDR3 is CASSFPPARAQYF. CDR3 nucleotides: TGTGCCAGCAGCTTCCCCCCCGCCCGTGCGCAGTATTTT. This chain connects TRBV7-2 to TRBJ2-3; D gene ambiguous. Trimming removed 3 bases from V and 10 bases from J, with 14 bases in between. The CDR3 has 13 residues. Germline V gene data show CDR1 as SGHTA and CDR2 as FQGNSA.

The chain employs TRBV5-1 and TRBJ2-1, with TRBD1 matching over 7 bases. The J segment lost 0 bases and the V segment lost 2 bases, leaving 2 bases of the junction unmatched. The CDR3 contains 15 residues. CDR1 is SGHRS, CDR2 YFSETQ, per germline. The CDR3 reads CASSLQGSSYNEQFF. CDR3 in DNA: TGCGCCAGCAGCTTACAGGGGAGCTCCTACAATGAGCAGTTCTTC.

This clone appeared a few times. CDR3 residues: CASSQDLARTLGNTIYF. The CDR3 DNA sequence: TGCGCCAGCAGCCAAGATCTGGCCAGGACTCTTGGAAACACCATATATTTT. This chain links TRBV4-3 with TRBJ1-3; no clear D. V lost 0 bases, J lost 3 bases, and 15 bases lay in between. The CDR3 runs 17 residues. CDR1 LGHNA and CDR2 YSLEER come from the germline V gene.

The V gene is TRBV28, the J gene TRBJ1-4, with D unclear. Trimming took 7 bases from V and 11 from J, leaving 14 bases between them. CDR1 and CDR2 (germline): MDHEN, SYDVKM. This CDR3 is 12 amino acids long. CDR3 in amino acids: CASTQSTEKLFF. The CDR3 DNA sequence: TGTGCCAGCACCCAATCCACCGAGAAACTGTTTTTT.

J is TRBJ1-2 and V is TRBV27; D is perhaps TRBD1 (5 bases). CDR3 length equals 15 residues. CDR1 MNHEY and CDR2 SMNVEV come from the germline V gene (reference sequence). The germline V and J ends were trimmed by 2 bases and 0 bases, with 10 bases remaining between them. CDR3 sequence (DNA): TGTGCCAGCAGTTTAGGGGGAACCGCTAACTATGGCTACACCTTC. Translating gives CASSLGGTANYGYTF.

The chain carries TRBV11-2 and TRBJ2-7, with D possibly matching TRBD1 (5 bases). Germline V lookup: CDR1 SGHAT, CDR2 FQNNGV. The CDR3 consists of 15 residues. The germline V and J ends were trimmed by 1 base and 4 bases, with 14 bases remaining between them. CDR3 DNA sequence: TGTGCCAGCAGCTTAGGGGGCCCTAAAACATACGAGCAGTACTTC. It yields the protein CASSLGGPKTYEQYF.